A selection of T cell receptor beta chains follows, all from one sample in a study of T cell responses to AZD1222 COVID-19 vaccine. Data came from immunoSEQ multiplex PCR; TCRdb stores just in-frame clones and leaves some out. Of about 100,000 clones detected, more than 70% appear once; the ten largest clones hold 4.2%. This specimen consisted of peripheral blood, obtained on day 0 of MenACWY control vaccination. The receptor source for this set is an adult in good health. Each CDR3 is given with its conserved first and last residue. Each record gives: J gene, clone size, V gene, D gene, CDR3 DNA, CDR3 protein. The D gene is left open where the match is weak. Clone size is not always given. Where it is, it says once, few, many or a class for expanded clones.

TRBJ1-5	.	TRBV30	TRBD1	TGTGCCTGGAGCGCCGACAGGGCTATGAATCAGCCCCAGCATTTT	CAWSADRAMNQPQHF
TRBJ1-1	.	TRBV28	.	TGTGCCAGCAGTCAACCGAACACTGAAGCTTTCTTT	CASSQPNTEAFF
TRBJ1-1	.	TRBV5-1	.	TGCGCCAGCAGCGCGTCTGATTTGAACACTGAAGCTTTCTTT	CASSASDLNTEAFF
TRBJ1-1	.	TRBV6-5	.	TGTGCCAGCCACTCCAGGGCGGGGAACACTGAAGCTTTCTTT	CASHSRAGNTEAFF
TRBJ2-7	.	TRBV5-1	.	TGCGCCAGCAGCTGGGGCCCCAGGGTGCAGCCCTACGAGCAGTACTTC	CASSWGPRVQPYEQYF
TRBJ1-1	.	TRBV5-1	.	TGCGCCAGCAGCTTGGGACACGGGGGTGACACTGAAGCTTTCTTT	CASSLGHGGDTEAFF
TRBJ2-1	.	TRBV7-2	.	TGTGCCAGCAGCTTAGTGCCCGACAATGAGCAGTTCTTC	CASSLVPDNEQFF
TRBJ2-3	.	TRBV5-1	.	TGCGCCAGCAGCGCCGAGGCCCCCACAGATACGCAGTATTTT	CASSAEAPTDTQYF
TRBJ1-2	.	TRBV7-2	.	TGTGCCAGCAGCTATAACGTAGGGAACTATGGCTACACCTTC	CASSYNVGNYGYTF
TRBJ2-3	.	TRBV4-3	.	TGCGCCAGCAGCCAAATCGCGGAAGACACAGATACGCAGTATTTT	CASSQIAEDTDTQYF
TRBJ2-3	.	TRBV6-5	.	TGTGCCAGCACTCGGGACCGCGATTTAGATACGCAGTATTTT	CASTRDRDLDTQYF
TRBJ1-6	.	TRBV7-2	.	TGTGCCAGCAGCCCAGGGGTTAGCTCCTATAATTCACCCCTCCACTTT	CASSPGVSSYNSPLHF
TRBJ1-1	few	TRBV5-1	TRBD1	TGCGCCAGCAGCTTGGACAGCAGGGGGTCGTACACTGAAGCTTTCTTT	CASSLDSRGSYTEAFF
TRBJ2-1	.	TRBV13	.	TGTGCCAGCAGCTTAATCGCGGCAGTGAGAAACAATGAGCAGTTCTTC	CASSLIAAVRNNEQFF
TRBJ2-5	.	TRBV29-1	.	TGCAGCTTGGGGACAAAAGAGACCCAGTACTTC	CSLGTKETQYF
TRBJ2-7	.	TRBV5-1	.	TGCGCCAGCAGCTTGGGGACGGGGACTGTCTACGAGCAGTACTTC	CASSLGTGTVYEQYF
TRBJ2-3	.	TRBV13	.	TGTGCCAGCAGTCCGGGACGGACCGCCTACCATACGCAGTATTTT	CASSPGRTAYHTQYF
TRBJ1-1	few	TRBV7-9	.	TGTGCCAGCAGCGCCCCCCAGACGGCCAGGGGCGCTGAAGCTTTCTTT	CASSAPQTARGAEAFF
TRBJ1-4	.	TRBV3-1/TRBV3-2	.	TGTGCCAGCAGTAACTTCAGGACACCGAAAAATGAAAAACTGTTTTTT	CASSNFRTPKNEKLFF
TRBJ1-5	.	TRBV7-9	.	TGTGCCAGCAGCTTAGGAGGGGTGGGTAGCAATCAGCCCCAGCATTTT	CASSLGGVGSNQPQHF
TRBJ2-3	.	TRBV5-1	TRBD2	TGCGCCAGCAGCCCGACCGCTAGCGGGAGCGGGGGTCGGGGTACGCAGTATTTT	CASSPTASGSGGRGTQYF
TRBJ1-1	.	TRBV10-3	.	TGTGCCTCGCTGGGGGGCTTTGAAGCTTTCTTT	CASLGGFEAFF